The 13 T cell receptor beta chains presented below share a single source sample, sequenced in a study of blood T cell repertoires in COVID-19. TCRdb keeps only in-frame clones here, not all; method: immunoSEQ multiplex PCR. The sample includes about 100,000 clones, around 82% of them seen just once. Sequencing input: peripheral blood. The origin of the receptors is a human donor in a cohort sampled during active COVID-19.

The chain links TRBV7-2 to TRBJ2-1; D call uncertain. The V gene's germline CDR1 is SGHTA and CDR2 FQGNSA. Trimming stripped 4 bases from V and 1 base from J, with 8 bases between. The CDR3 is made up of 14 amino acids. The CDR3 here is CASSSPVSYNEQFF. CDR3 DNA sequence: TGTGCCAGCAGCTCCCCCGTGTCCTACAATGAGCAGTTCTTC.

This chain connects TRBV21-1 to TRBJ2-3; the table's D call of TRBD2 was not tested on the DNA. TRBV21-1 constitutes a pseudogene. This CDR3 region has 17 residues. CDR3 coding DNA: TGTGCCAGCAGCACCTGGACTAGCGGGAGGCGCACAGATACGCAGTATTTT. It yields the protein CASSTWTSGRRTDTQYF.

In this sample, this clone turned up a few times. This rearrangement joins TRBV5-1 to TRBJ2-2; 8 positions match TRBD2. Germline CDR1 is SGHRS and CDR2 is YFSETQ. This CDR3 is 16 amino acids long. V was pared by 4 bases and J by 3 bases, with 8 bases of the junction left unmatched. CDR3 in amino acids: CASSAGLGGYTGELFF. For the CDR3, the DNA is TGCGCCAGCAGCGCGGGACTAGGAGGGTACACCGGGGAGCTGTTTTTT.

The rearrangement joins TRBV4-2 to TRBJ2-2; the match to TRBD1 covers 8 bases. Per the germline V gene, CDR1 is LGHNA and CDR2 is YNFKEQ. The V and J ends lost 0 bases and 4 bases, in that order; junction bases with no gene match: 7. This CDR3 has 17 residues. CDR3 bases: TGTGCCAGCAGCCAAGATTATCAGGGGGCGGGCACCGGGGAGCTGTTTTTT. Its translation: CASSQDYQGAGTGELFF.

The CDR3 nucleotides are TGTGCCAGCAGCCAAGATCCTCCGGGACAGGTTTATGGCTACACCTTC. Its protein product is CASSQDPPGQVYGYTF. The chain combines TRBV3-1 (or the pseudogene TRBV3-2) with TRBJ1-2, with 8 bases aligning to TRBD1. The ends lost 0 bases at V and 5 bases at J; junction bases unmatched: 8. The CDR3 runs to 16 residues. Germline V lookup: CDR1 LGHDT, CDR2 YNNKEL (reference sequence).

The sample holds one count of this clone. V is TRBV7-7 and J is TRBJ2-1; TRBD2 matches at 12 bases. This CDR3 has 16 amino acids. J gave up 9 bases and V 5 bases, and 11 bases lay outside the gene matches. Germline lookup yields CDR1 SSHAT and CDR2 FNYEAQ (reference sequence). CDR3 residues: CASSPLLAGGLSEQFF. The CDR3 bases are TGTGCCAGCAGCCCGTTACTAGCGGGAGGTCTTAGTGAGCAGTTCTTC.

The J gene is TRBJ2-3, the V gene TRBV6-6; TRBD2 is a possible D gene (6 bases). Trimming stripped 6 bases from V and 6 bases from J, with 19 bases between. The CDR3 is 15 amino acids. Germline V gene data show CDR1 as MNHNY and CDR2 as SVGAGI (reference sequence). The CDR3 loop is CASSSHSPSADTQYF. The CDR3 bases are TGTGCCAGCAGCTCACACTCTCCTAGCGCGGATACGCAGTATTTT.

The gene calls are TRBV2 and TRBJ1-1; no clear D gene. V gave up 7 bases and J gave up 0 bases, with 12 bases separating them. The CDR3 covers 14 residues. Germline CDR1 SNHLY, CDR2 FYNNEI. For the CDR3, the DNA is TGTGCCAGCAAGCCCGGGGTGGTGAACACTGAAGCTTTCTTT. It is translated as CASKPGVVNTEAFF.

CDR3 sequence (DNA): TGTGCCAGCAGGGGGACTGGGGCTCAGCCCCAGCATTTT. Its protein product is CASRGTGAQPQHF. The chain has TRBV2 and TRBJ1-5; possibly TRBD1 for D (5 bases). The V gene's germline CDR1 is SNHLY and CDR2 FYNNEI. CDR3 length: 13 residues. Trimming pared 6 bases from V and 6 bases from J, leaving 12 bases between.

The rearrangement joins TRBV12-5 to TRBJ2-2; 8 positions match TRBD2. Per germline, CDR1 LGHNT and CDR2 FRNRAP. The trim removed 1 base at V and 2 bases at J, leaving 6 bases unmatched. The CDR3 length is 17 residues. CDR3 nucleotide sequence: TGTGCTAGTGGTTTGGGGGCCGGGACTAGTAACACCGGGGAGCTGTTTTTT. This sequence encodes CASGLGAGTSNTGELFF.

The CDR3 DNA is TGTGCCAGCAGCCCCCAGGACAGTCCGCTGGGCTACACCTTC. It translates to CASSPQDSPLGYTF. The rearrangement links TRBV28 to TRBJ1-2; a weak D match, TRBD1 (6 bases). CDR1 MDHEN and CDR2 SYDVKM come from the germline V gene. Trimming shortened V by 6 bases and J by 8 bases, and 19 bases separated the two germline ends. The CDR3 is 14 residues long.

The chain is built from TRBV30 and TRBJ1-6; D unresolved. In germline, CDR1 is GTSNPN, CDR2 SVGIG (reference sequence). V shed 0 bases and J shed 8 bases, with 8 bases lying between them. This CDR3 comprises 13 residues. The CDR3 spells CAWSVRVDSPLHF. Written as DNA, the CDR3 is TGTGCCTGGAGTGTGAGGGTGGATTCACCCCTCCACTTT.

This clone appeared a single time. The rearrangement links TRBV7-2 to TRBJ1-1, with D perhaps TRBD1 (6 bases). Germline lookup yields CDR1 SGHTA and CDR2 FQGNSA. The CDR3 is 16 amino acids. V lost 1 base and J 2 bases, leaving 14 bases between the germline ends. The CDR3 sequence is CASSLGLWDTNTEAFF. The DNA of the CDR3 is TGTGCCAGCAGCTTAGGATTATGGGACACAAACACTGAAGCTTTCTTT.